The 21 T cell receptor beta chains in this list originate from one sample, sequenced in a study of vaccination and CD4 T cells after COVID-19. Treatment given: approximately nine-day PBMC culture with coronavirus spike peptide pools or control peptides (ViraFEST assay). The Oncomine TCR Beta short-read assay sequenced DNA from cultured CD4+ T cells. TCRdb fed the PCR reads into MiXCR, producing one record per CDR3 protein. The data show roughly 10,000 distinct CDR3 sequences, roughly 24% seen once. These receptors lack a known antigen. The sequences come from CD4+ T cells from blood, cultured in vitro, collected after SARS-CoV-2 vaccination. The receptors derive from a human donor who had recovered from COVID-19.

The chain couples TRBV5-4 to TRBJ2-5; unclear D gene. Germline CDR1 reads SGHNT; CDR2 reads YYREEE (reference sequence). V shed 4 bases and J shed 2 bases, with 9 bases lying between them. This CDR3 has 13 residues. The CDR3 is CASSVTYQETQYF. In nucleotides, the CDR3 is TGTGCCAGCAGCGTGACCTATCAAGAGACCCAGTACTTC.

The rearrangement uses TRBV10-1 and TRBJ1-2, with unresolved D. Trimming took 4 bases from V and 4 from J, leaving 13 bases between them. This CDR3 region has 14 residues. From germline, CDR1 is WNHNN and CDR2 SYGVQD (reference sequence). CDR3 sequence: CASSVHGETYGYTF. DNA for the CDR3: TGCGCCAGCAGTGTTCACGGGGAGACCTATGGCTACACCTTC.

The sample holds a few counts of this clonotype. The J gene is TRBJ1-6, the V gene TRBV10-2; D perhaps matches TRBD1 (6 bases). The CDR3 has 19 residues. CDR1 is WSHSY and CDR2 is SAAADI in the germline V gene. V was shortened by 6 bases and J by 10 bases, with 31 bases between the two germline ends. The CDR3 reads CASSQGFWGGLTSPSPLHF. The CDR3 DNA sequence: TGCGCCAGCAGCCAGGGGTTTTGGGGTGGGTTAACCAGCCCCTCACCCCTCCACTTT.

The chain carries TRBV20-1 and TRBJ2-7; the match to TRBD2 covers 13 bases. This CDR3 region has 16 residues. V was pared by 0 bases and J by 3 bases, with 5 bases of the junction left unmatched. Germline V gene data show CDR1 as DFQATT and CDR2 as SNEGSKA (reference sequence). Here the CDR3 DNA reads TGCAGTGCTAGAGATCAGACTAGCGGGGGGATCTACGAGCAGTACTTC. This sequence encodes CSARDQTSGGIYEQYF.

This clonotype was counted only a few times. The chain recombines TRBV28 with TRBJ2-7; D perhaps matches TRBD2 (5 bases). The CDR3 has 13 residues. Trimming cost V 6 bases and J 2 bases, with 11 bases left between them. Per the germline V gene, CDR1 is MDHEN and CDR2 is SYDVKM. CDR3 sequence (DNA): TGTGCCAGCAGCAGCCCCGGGACCTACGAGCAGTACTTC. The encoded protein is CASSSPGTYEQYF. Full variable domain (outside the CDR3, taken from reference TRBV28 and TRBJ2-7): DVKVTQSSRYLVKRTGEKVFLECVQDMDHENMFWYRQDPGLGLRLIYFSYDVKMKEKGDIPEGYSVSREKKERFSLILESASTNQTSMYLCASSSPGTYEQYFGPGTRLTVT.

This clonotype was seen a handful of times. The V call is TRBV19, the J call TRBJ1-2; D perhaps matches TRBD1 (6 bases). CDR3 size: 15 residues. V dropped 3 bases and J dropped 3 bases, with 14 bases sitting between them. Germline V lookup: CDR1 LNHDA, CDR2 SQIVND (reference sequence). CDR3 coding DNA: TGTGCCAGTAGTATGGGTGAGGGGGGGGACTATGGCTACACCTTC. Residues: CASSMGEGGDYGYTF.

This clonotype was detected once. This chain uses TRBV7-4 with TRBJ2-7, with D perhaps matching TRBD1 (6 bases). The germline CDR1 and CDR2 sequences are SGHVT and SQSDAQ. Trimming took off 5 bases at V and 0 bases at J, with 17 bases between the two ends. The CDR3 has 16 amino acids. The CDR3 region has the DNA TGTGCCAGCAGCCGGGACACTTACGAGAGCTCCTACGAGCAGTACTTC. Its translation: CASSRDTYESSYEQYF.

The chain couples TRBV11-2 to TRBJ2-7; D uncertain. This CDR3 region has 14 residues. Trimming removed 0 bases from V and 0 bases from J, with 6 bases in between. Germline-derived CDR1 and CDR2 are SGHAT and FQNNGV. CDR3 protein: CASSLERSSYEQYF. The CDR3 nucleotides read TGTGCCAGCAGCTTAGAACGGAGCTCCTACGAGCAGTACTTC. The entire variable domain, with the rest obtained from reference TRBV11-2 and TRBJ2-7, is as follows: EAGVAQSPRYKIIEKRQSVAFWCNPISGHATLYWYQQILGQGPKLLIQFQNNGVVDDSQLPKDRFSAERLKGVDSTLKIQPAKLEDSAVYLCASSLERSSYEQYFGPGTRLTVT.

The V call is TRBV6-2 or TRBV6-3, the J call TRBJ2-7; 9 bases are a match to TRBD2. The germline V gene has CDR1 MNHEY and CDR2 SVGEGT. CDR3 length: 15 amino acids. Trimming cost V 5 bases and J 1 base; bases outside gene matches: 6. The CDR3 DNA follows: TGTGCCAGCAGTACGGGACTAGCAGCTTCCTACGAGCAGTACTTC. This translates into CASSTGLAASYEQYF.

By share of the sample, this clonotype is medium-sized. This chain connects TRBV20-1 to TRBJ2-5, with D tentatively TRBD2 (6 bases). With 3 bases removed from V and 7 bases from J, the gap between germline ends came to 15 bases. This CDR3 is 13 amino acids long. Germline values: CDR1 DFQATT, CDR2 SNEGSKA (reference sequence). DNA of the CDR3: TGCAGTGCTAGCGAGAGGCGGAGGGGGACCCAGTACTTC. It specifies CSASERRRGTQYF.

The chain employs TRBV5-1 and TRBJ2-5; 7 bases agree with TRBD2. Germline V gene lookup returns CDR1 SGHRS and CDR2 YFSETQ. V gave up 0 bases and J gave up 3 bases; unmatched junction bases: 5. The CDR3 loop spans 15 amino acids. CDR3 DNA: TGCGCCAGCAGCTTGGGGGGCGGGGGAGAAGAGACCCAGTACTTC. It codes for CASSLGGGGEETQYF.

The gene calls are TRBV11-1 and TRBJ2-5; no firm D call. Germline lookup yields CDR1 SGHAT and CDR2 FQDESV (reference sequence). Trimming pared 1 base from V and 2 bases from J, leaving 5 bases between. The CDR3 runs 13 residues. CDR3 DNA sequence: TGTGCCAGCAGCTTAGGGGTACAAGAGACCCAGTACTTC. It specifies CASSLGVQETQYF.

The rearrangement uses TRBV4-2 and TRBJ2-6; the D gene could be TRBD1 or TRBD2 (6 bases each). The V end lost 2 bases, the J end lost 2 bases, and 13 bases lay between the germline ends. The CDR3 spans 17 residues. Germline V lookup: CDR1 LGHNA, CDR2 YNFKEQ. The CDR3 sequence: CASSQLLRGPGANVLTF. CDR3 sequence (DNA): TGTGCCAGCAGCCAACTCCTCCGGGGGCCTGGGGCCAACGTCCTGACTTTC.

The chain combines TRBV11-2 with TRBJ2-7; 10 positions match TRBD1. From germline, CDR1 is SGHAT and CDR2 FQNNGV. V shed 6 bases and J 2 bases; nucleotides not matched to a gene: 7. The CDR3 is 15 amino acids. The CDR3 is CASRRPGQGTYEQYF. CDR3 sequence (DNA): TGTGCCAGCAGAAGGCCGGGACAGGGGACCTACGAGCAGTACTTC.

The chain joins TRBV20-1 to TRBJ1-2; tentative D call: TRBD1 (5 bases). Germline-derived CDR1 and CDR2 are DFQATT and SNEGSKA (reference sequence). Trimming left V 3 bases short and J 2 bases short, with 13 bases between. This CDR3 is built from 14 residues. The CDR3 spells CSARDSGLNYGYTF. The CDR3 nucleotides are TGCAGTGCTAGGGATTCAGGGTTAAACTATGGCTACACCTTC.

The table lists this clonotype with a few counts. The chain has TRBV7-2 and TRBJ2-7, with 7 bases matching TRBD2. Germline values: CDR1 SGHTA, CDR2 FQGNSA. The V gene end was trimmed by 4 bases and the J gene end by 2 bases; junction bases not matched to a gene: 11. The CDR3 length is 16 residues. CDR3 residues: CASSSEAGTGPYEQYF. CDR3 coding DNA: TGTGCCAGCAGCTCAGAAGCGGGGACCGGACCCTACGAGCAGTACTTC.

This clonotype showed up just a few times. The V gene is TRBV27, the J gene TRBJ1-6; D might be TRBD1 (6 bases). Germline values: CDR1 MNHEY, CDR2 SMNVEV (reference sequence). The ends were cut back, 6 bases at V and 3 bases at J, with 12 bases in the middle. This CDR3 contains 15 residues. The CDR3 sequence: CASRRQDFYNSPLHF. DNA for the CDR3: TGTGCCAGCAGAAGACAGGACTTCTATAATTCACCCCTCCACTTT.

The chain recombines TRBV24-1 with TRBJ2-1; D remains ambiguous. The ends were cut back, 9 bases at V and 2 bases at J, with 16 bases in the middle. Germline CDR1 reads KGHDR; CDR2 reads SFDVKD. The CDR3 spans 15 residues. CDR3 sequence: CATAPSGATYNEQFF. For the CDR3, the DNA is TGTGCCACCGCCCCATCGGGTGCAACCTACAATGAGCAGTTCTTC.

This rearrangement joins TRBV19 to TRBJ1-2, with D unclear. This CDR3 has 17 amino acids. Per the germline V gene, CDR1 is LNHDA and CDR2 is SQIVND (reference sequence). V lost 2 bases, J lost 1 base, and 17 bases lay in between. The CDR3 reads CASSISPLSTVNYGYTF. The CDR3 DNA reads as TGTGCCAGTAGTATATCCCCCCTCTCGACGGTTAACTATGGCTACACCTTC.

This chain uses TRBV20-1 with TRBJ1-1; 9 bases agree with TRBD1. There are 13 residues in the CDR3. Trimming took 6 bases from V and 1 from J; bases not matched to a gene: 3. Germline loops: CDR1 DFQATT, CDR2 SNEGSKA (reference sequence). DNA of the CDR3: TGCAGTGCGATGACAGGGGGGAACACTGAAGCTTTCTTT. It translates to CSAMTGGNTEAFF.

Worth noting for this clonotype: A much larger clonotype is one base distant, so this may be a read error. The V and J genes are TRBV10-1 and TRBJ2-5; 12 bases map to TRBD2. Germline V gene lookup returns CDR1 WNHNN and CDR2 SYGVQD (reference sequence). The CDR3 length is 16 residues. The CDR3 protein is CASSSELAGGKETQCF. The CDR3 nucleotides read TGCGCCAGCAGTTCCGAGCTAGCGGGAGGGAAGGAGACCCAGTGCTTC.